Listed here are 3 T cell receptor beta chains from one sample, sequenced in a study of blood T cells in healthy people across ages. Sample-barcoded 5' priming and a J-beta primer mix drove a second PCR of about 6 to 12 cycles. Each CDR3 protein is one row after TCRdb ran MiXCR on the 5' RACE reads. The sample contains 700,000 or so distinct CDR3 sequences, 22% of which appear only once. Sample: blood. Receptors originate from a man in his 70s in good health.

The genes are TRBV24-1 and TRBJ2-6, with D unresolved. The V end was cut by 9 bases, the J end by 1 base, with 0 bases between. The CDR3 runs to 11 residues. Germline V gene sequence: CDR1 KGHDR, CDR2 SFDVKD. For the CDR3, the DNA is TGTGCCACCTCTGGGGCCAACGTCCTGACTTTC. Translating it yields CATSGANVLTF.

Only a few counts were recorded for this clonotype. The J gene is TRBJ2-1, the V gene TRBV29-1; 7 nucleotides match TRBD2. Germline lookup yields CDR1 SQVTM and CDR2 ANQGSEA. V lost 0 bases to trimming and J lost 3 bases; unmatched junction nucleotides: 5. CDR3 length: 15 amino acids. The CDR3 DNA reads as TGCAGCGTTGAAGATCGAGGGAGGGGCTACAATGAGCAGTTCTTC. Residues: CSVEDRGRGYNEQFF.

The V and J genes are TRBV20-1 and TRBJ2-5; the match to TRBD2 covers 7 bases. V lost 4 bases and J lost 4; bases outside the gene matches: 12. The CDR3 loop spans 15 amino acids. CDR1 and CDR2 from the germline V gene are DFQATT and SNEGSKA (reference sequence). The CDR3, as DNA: TGCAGTGCTACCACCTGGGGGGGTCAGCGAGAGACCCAGTACTTC. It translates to CSATTWGGQRETQYF.